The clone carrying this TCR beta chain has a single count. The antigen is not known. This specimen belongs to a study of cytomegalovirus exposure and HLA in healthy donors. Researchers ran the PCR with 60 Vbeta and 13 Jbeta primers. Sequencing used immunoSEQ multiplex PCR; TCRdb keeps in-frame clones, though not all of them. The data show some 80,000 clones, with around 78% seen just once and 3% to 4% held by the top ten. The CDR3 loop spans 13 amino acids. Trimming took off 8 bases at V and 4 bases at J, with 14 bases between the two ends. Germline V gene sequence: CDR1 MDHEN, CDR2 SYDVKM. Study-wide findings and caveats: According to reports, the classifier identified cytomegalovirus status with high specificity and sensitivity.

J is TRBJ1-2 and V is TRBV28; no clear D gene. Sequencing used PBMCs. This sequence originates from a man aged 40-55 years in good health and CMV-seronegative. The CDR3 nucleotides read TGTGCCAGCCGATCACCAGGTAGCTATGGCTACACCTTC. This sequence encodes CASRSPGSYGYTF.